These T cell receptor beta chains were read from a single sample in a study of early T cells in non-severe SARS-CoV-2 infection. In TCRdb, the 5' RACE reads were re-called with MiXCR into one record per CDR3 protein. The top ten clones hold less than 8% of a sample with around 100,000 distinct CDR3 sequences, around 14% of them seen once. Material for sequencing was whole blood. These receptors all stem from an adult who was a healthcare worker with PCR-confirmed SARS-CoV-2 infection or an uninfected control (not recorded which). Each CDR3 is given with its conserved first and last residue. Each record gives: clone size, D gene, J gene, V gene, CDR3 protein, CDR3 DNA. The D gene is left open where the match is weak. Size tells how often a clone was seen (once, few, many) or the class of an expanded clone, and some rows leave it out.

NA | TRBD2 | TRBJ2-7 | TRBV12-3/TRBV12-4 | CASSWGTNYEQYF | TGTGCCAGCAGTTGGGGGACTAACTACGAGCAGTACTTC
few | NA | TRBJ2-7 | TRBV6-6 | CASAQAGDPYEQYF | TGTGCCAGCGCCCAGGCAGGGGACCCCTACGAGCAGTACTTC
few | NA | TRBJ2-7 | TRBV3-1 | CASSLQGRGSKSYEQYF | TGTGCCAGCAGCCTTCAAGGTCGTGGTTCTAAGTCCTACGAGCAGTACTTC
NA | NA | TRBJ2-2 | TRBV2 | CARGKGPHTGELFF | TGTGCCAGAGGGAAGGGACCGCACACCGGGGAGCTGTTTTTT
many | NA | TRBJ2-5 | TRBV5-4 | CASSLVPRETQYF | TGTGCCAGCAGCTTGGTTCCGAGGGAGACCCAGTACTTC
NA | NA | TRBJ2-7 | TRBV18 | CASSPGYGEGLYEQYF | TGTGCCAGCTCACCGGGTTACGGCGAGGGGTTGTACGAGCAGTACTTC
many | NA | TRBJ2-3 | TRBV2 | CASSAPSHTDTQYF | TGTGCCAGCAGTGCCCCCTCACACACAGATACGCAGTATTTT
many | TRBD2 | TRBJ2-1 | TRBV4-1 | CASSQDELSGGFNEQFF | TGCGCCAGCAGCCAAGACGAGCTTAGCGGGGGGTTCAATGAGCAGTTCTTC
NA | TRBD1 | TRBJ1-5 | TRBV27 | CASSLSWRQGLPNQPQHF | TGTGCCAGCAGTTTATCTTGGCGACAGGGCCTCCCCAATCAGCCCCAGCATTTT
many | NA | TRBJ2-1 | TRBV4-1 | CASSQDLGVAGNYEQFF | TGCGCCAGCAGCCAAGACCTTGGGGTGGCGGGAAACTATGAGCAGTTCTTC
many | NA | TRBJ1-4 | TRBV7-6 | CASRETVTDEKLFF | TGTGCCAGCAGAGAGACAGTTACCGATGAAAAACTGTTTTTT
few | NA | TRBJ1-1 | TRBV3-1 | CASSRGVGNTEAFF | TGTGCCAGCAGCCGAGGGGTTGGGAACACTGAAGCTTTCTTT
many | NA | TRBJ2-1 | TRBV6-2/TRBV6-3 | CASSYQGEAYNEQFF | TGTGCCAGCAGTTACCAGGGAGAGGCTTACAATGAGCAGTTCTTC
many | TRBD2 | TRBJ2-5 | TRBV20-1 | CSAFSGRGQETQYF | TGCAGTGCTTTTAGCGGGAGAGGCCAAGAGACCCAGTACTTC
NA | TRBD2 | TRBJ2-7 | TRBV4-3 | CASSHLTSGREHDEQYF | TGCGCCAGCAGCCACCTTACTAGCGGGAGGGAGCACGACGAGCAGTACTTC
NA | NA | TRBJ1-1 | TRBV7-8 | CASSETSLAPAFF | TGTGCCAGCAGCGAGACATCTCTGGCCCCAGCTTTCTTT
many | TRBD1 | TRBJ1-5 | TRBV20-1 | CSATQGASNQPQHF | TGCAGTGCTACGCAGGGGGCAAGCAATCAGCCCCAGCATTTT
few | TRBD1 | TRBJ2-1 | TRBV7-9 | CASSHRDSPSNEQFF | TGTGCCAGCAGCCACCGGGACAGTCCGTCCAATGAGCAGTTCTTC
many | NA | TRBJ2-5 | TRBV11-2 | CASSLGVLAAQETQYF | TGTGCCAGCAGCTTAGGGGTTCTAGCAGCTCAAGAGACCCAGTACTTC
NA | TRBD1 | TRBJ1-2 | TRBV24-1 | CATSDPDRAYGYTF | TGTGCCACCAGTGACCCCGACAGGGCCTATGGCTACACCTTC
NA | NA | TRBJ1-1 | TRBV12-3/TRBV12-4 | CASSKGGENTEAFF | TGTGCCAGCAGCAAAGGGGGGGAGAACACTGAAGCTTTCTTT
many | TRBD1 | TRBJ2-1 | TRBV3-1 | CASSRQGTGIYEQFF | TGTGCCAGCAGCCGACAAGGGACAGGGATCTATGAGCAGTTCTTC
NA | NA | TRBJ2-3 | TRBV7-8 | CASSRSWGTDTQYF | TGTGCCAGCAGCCGTTCCTGGGGCACAGATACGCAGTATTTT
few | NA | TRBJ2-1 | TRBV2 | CASKIRDQGLFF | TGTGCCAGCAAGATCCGGGACCAAGGGTTGTTCTTC
many | NA | TRBJ1-5 | TRBV20-1 | CSVARGLREPQHF | TGCAGTGTCGCCAGGGGCCTGAGGGAGCCCCAGCATTTT
few | TRBD2 | TRBJ2-1 | TRBV7-3 | CASSILAGEWNEQFF | TGTGCCAGCAGCATTTTAGCGGGAGAATGGAATGAGCAGTTCTTC
NA | NA | TRBJ1-1 | TRBV29-1 | CSVPSATNTEAFF | TGCAGCGTTCCATCCGCTACAAACACTGAAGCTTTCTTT
many | NA | TRBJ2-1 | TRBV13 | CASSPPGRGGFQQFF | TGTGCCAGCAGCCCCCCAGGGCGTGGGGGTTTCCAGCAGTTCTTC
NA | NA | TRBJ2-7 | TRBV5-6 | CASSLRERTEQYF | TGTGCCAGCAGCTTGCGGGAGAGGACCGAGCAGTACTTC
many | TRBD2 | TRBJ2-7 | TRBV7-2 | CASSHTSGSEGDDEQYF | TGTGCCAGCAGCCACACTAGCGGGAGCGAAGGTGACGACGAGCAGTACTTC
NA | TRBD1 | TRBJ2-5 | TRBV29-1 | CSGRDRDETQYF | TGCAGCGGGAGGGACAGGGATGAGACCCAGTACTTC
NA | NA | TRBJ2-7 | TRBV28 | CASTTGSYEQYF | TGTGCCAGCACCACTGGCTCCTACGAGCAGTACTTC
NA | NA | TRBJ2-1 | TRBV6-4 | CASSVGASSNEQFF | TGTGCCAGCAGTGTGGGAGCCTCTAGCAATGAGCAGTTCTTC
once | NA | TRBJ2-1 | TRBV28 | CASSLGRSSEQFF | TGTGCCAGCAGTCTCGGACGTTCCTCTGAGCAGTTCTTC
few | NA | TRBJ2-1 | TRBV5-6 | CASSSQGFGQFF | TGTGCCAGCAGCTCACAGGGTTTCGGGCAGTTCTTC
many | TRBD1 | TRBJ1-5 | TRBV28 | CASSPVGQGVDQPQHF | TGTGCCAGCAGTCCAGTTGGACAGGGTGTAGATCAGCCCCAGCATTTT